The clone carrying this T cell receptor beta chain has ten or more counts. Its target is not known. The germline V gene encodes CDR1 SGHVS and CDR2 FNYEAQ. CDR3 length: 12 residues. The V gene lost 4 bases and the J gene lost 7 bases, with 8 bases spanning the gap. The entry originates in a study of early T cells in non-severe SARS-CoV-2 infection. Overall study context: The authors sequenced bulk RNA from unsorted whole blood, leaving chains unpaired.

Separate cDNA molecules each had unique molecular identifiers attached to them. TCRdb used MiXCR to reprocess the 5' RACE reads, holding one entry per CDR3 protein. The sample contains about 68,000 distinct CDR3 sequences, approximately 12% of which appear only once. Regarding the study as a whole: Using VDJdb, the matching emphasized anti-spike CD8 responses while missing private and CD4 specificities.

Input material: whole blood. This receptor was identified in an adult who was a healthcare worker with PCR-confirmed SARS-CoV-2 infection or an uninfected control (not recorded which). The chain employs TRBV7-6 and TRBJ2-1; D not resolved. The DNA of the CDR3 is TGTGCCAGCAGCTCTGGACCAAATGAGCAGTTCTTC. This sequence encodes CASSSGPNEQFF.